In this sample, the clone carrying this T cell receptor beta chain turned up once. Its antigen is unknown. Germline CDR1 reads PRHDT; CDR2 reads FYEKMQ (reference sequence). Trimming removed 5 bases from V and 5 bases from J, with 21 bases in between. The CDR3 extends over 16 amino acids. The data derive from a study of T cell responses to AZD1222 COVID-19 vaccine. Notes on the study in general: Baseline seropositivity characterized only six AZD1222 recipients. Reportedly, close to half of spike-specific TCRs are directed against unmutated variant regions. Dominant CD4 TCR responses targeted spike regions 160-218 and 743-854.

TCRdb keeps only in-frame clones here, not all; method: immunoSEQ multiplex PCR. The sample has roughly 110,000 clones; approximately 89% are singletons. Sequences were derived from peripheral blood, sampled on day 0 of AZD1222 vaccination. The chain is built from TRBV13 and TRBJ1-1, with a tentative D call TRBD1 (5 bases). This clonotype originated in an adult in good health. CDR3 nucleotide sequence: TGTGCCAGCAGCAGAGCCAGGGTTGGGCGTGGTACTGAAGCTTTCTTT. This codes for CASSRARVGRGTEAFF.